This paragraph covers one T cell receptor (beta chain) sequence. What it binds is unknown. This specimen belongs to a study of T cell responses to AZD1222 COVID-19 vaccine. Points from the study as a whole: Seropositive status at baseline applied to only five or six AZD1222 recipients. All repertoire sampling was performed exclusively after the peak T cell response. Donors were mostly white British, more females; clonal diversity possibly underestimated.

Measured with immunoSEQ multiplex PCR; TCRdb has only the in-frame clones, and not every one. The sample has around 150,000 clones, 84% seen once. V lost 7 bases and J 5 bases, leaving 14 bases between the germline ends. CDR3 length: 13 residues. CDR1 and CDR2 (germline): SGHTA, FQGTGA. V gene TRBV7-3 combines with J gene TRBJ1-1, with a tentative D call TRBD1 (6 bases). The material was peripheral blood, obtained on day 0 of AZD1222 vaccination. The TCR originated in an adult in good health. CDR3 sequence reads: CASTADRFTEAFF. In DNA, the CDR3 is TGTGCCAGCACCGCAGACAGGTTTACTGAAGCTTTCTTT.